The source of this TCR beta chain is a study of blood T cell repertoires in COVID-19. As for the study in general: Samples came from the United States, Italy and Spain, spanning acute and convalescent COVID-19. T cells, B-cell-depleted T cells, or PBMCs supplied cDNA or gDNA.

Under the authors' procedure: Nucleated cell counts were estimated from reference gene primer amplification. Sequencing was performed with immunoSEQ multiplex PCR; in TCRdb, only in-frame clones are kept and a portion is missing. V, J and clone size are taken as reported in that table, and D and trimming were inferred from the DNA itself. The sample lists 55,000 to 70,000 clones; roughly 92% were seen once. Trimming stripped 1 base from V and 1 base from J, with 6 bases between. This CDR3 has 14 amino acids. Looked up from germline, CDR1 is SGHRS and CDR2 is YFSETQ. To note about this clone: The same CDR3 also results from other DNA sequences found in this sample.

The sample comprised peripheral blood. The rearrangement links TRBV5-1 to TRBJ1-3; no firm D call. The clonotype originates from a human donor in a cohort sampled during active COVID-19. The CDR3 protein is CASSLSVSGNTIYF. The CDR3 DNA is TGCGCCAGCAGCTTGTCGGTATCTGGAAACACCATATATTTT.